Each of the 22 T cell receptor beta chains below was sequenced from the same sample in a study of T-cell memory formation after mild COVID-19. MiXCR, applied by TCRdb to the 5' RACE reads, yields one record per CDR3 protein. The sample lists about 340,000 distinct CDR3 sequences; more than 15% were seen once. Specimen: PBMCs or a T cell subset sorted from them (not recorded which). The receptors originated from a young man who had mild COVID-19 (a few samples of this study predate the infection). Cell type and time point are not known.

The chain carries TRBV12-5 and TRBJ2-3; TRBD2 matches 7 bases. The CDR3 is 14 amino acids. CDR1 and CDR2 from the germline V gene are LGHNT and FRNRAP. Trimming at V came to 6 bases and at J to 2 bases, leaving 5 bases not matched to a gene. CDR3 DNA sequence: TGTGCTAGTGGAAGCGGGGCCCTCACAGATACGCAGTATTTT. Translated: CASGSGALTDTQYF. The variable domain in full, completed from reference TRBV12-5 and TRBJ2-3, reads DARVTQTPRHKVTEMGQEVTMRCQPILGHNTVFWYRQTMMQGLELLAYFRNRAPLDDSGMPKDRFSAEMPDATLATLKIQPSEPRDSAVYFCASGSGALTDTQYFGPGTRLTVL.

Ten or more counts support this clonotype. V and J are TRBV5-1 and TRBJ2-1; 7 nucleotides agree with TRBD2. The CDR3 has 16 amino acids. CDR1 SGHRS and CDR2 YFSETQ come from the germline V gene. With V trimmed by 0 bases and J by 2 bases, 5 bases remained unmatched. The CDR3: CASSLAFGGTYNEQFF. The CDR3, as DNA: TGCGCCAGCAGCTTGGCGTTCGGGGGGACCTACAATGAGCAGTTCTTC.

This clonotype has just a few counts. V and J are TRBV7-2 and TRBJ1-5; D possibly corresponds to TRBD1 (6 bases). Germline V CDR1 and CDR2: SGHTA, FQGNSA. V lost 4 bases, J lost 7 bases, and 17 bases lay in between. The CDR3 contains 15 residues. The CDR3 here is CASSSRGGQGQPQHF. CDR3 bases: TGTGCCAGCAGCTCCCGAGGGGGGCAGGGGCAGCCCCAGCATTTT.

The V call is TRBV6-1, the J call TRBJ2-5; D is possibly TRBD2 (5 bases). This CDR3 is 15 amino acids long. Trimming pared 6 bases from V and 5 bases from J, leaving 19 bases between. CDR1 is MNHNS and CDR2 is SASEGT in the germline V gene. The CDR3: CASRLSGCFLETQYF. CDR3 DNA sequence: TGTGCCAGCAGACTATCGGGGTGCTTTCTTGAGACCCAGTACTTC.

The rearrangement links TRBV7-2 to TRBJ1-5; D is perhaps TRBD1 (6 bases). CDR3 length: 15 amino acids. Between the trimmed V and J ends, which lost 3 bases and 3 bases, there was a span of 12 bases. CDR1 is SGHTA and CDR2 is FQGNSA in the germline V gene. The CDR3 reads CASSFSGQNNQPQHF. The CDR3 DNA is TGTGCCAGCAGCTTTTCGGGACAAAACAATCAGCCCCAGCATTTT.

CDR3: CASSVAAGTQYF. The CDR3 region has the DNA TGTGCCAGCAGCGTGGCCGCGGGGACCCAGTACTTC. The V call is TRBV9, the J call TRBJ2-5, with a tentative D call TRBD2 (5 bases). Deletions cut 2 bases from V and 7 bases from J, with 9 bases between. The CDR3 covers 12 residues. Germline V CDR1 and CDR2: SGDLS, YYNGEE.

About this clonotype: Germline and junction disagree at one end, which may indicate a read error. The genes are TRBV28 and TRBJ1-1, with 9 bases that match TRBD1. The length of the CDR3 is 15 residues. Germline CDR1 and CDR2: MDHEN and SYDVKM. Written as DNA, the CDR3 is TGTGCCAGCAGTTCGGGGACAGGGAGGAACGCTGAAGCTTTCTTT. Amino acids: CASSSGTGRNAEAFF.

This chain joins TRBV20-1 and TRBJ2-5; 7 bases line up with TRBD1. Germline trimming cut 5 bases from V and 7 bases from J; bases unmatched to any gene: 10. The CDR3 contains 13 residues. Per germline, CDR1 DFQATT and CDR2 SNEGSKA (reference sequence). The CDR3 loop reads CSALRDSKLTQYF. The DNA of the CDR3 is TGCAGTGCTCTCCGGGACAGCAAATTGACCCAGTACTTC.

This clonotype was seen a few times. The chain couples TRBV20-1 to TRBJ2-7, with 14 bases aligning to TRBD2. From germline, CDR1 is DFQATT and CDR2 SNEGSKA (reference sequence). The V gene end was trimmed by 0 bases and the J gene end by 5 bases; junction bases not matched to a gene: 3. The CDR3 contains 15 residues. The CDR3 bases are TGCAGTGCTAGAGAGCGACTAGCGGGGGGGCACGAGCAGTACTTC. Protein product: CSARERLAGGHEQYF.

The CDR3 sequence is CASSHRQAFF. The DNA of the CDR3 is TGTGCCAGCAGTCACAGGCAAGCTTTCTTT. V usage is TRBV28 and J usage is TRBJ1-1, with D possibly matching TRBD1 (5 bases). Trimming shortened V by 5 bases and J by 9 bases, and 7 bases separated the two germline ends. The CDR3 covers 10 residues. CDR1 is MDHEN, CDR2 SYDVKM, per germline.

This clonotype was seen only a few times. The chain links TRBV4-1 to TRBJ2-7; no clear D. CDR1 and CDR2 (germline): MGHRA, YSYEKL. The CDR3 runs to 9 residues. CDR3 nucleotide sequence: TGCGCCAGCAGCCAAGAAATGGACGTC. Protein product: CASSQEMDV.

J is TRBJ2-7 and V is TRBV19, with TRBD1 matching over 9 bases. The CDR3 extends over 15 amino acids. The germline gives CDR1 LNHDA, CDR2 SQIVND (reference sequence). The V and J ends lost 6 bases and 0 bases, in that order; junction bases with no gene match: 6. The CDR3 loop is CASRDRGRSSYEQYF. CDR3 coding DNA: TGTGCCAGTAGGGACAGGGGTCGAAGCTCCTACGAGCAGTACTTC.

The rearrangement joins TRBV28 to TRBJ1-1; D is perhaps TRBD1 (6 bases). The CDR3 consists of 14 residues. From germline, CDR1 is MDHEN and CDR2 SYDVKM. The germline V and J ends were trimmed by 8 bases and 0 bases, with 13 bases remaining between them. CDR3 sequence reads: CASRYTGMNTEAFF. The CDR3 coding sequence is TGTGCCAGCCGATACACAGGGATGAACACTGAAGCTTTCTTT.

The rearrangement joins TRBV5-1 to TRBJ2-5; 9 positions match TRBD1. This CDR3 region has 15 residues. J lost 5 bases, V lost 4 bases, and 9 bases had no gene match. Germline V gives CDR1 SGHRS, CDR2 YFSETQ. Written as DNA, the CDR3 is TGCGCCAGCAGCGGGGACAGGGCCCGGGCGGAGACCCAGTACTTC. Translation gives CASSGDRARAETQYF.

The V gene is TRBV20-1, the J gene TRBJ2-1; 8 bases agree with TRBD2. The CDR3 totals 17 residues. V lost 0 bases to trimming and J lost 2 bases; unmatched junction nucleotides: 9. Germline V gene sequence: CDR1 DFQATT, CDR2 SNEGSKA (reference sequence). This CDR3 is CSAREDLSGAPYNEQFF. For the CDR3, the DNA is TGCAGTGCTAGAGAAGACCTTAGCGGGGCGCCCTACAATGAGCAGTTCTTC.

V is TRBV21-1 and J is TRBJ1-5. TRBV21-1 corresponds to a pseudogene. This CDR3 has 14 amino acids. CDR3 in DNA: TGTGCCAGCAGCGCCATAGGGAGGGATCAGCCCCAGCATTTT. As protein: CASSAIGRDQPQHF.

V is TRBV7-9 and J is TRBJ1-1; D not resolved. The V and J ends lost 4 bases and 2 bases respectively, with 14 bases between them. Germline values: CDR1 SEHNR, CDR2 FQNEAQ (reference sequence). This CDR3 has 15 amino acids. The CDR3 reads CASSSPREDNTEAFF. For the CDR3, the DNA is TGTGCCAGCAGCTCCCCCCGGGAGGATAACACTGAAGCTTTCTTT.

This clonotype was detected a few times. The chain carries TRBV20-1 and TRBJ2-2; a possible D gene is TRBD1 (5 bases). Trimming took 1 base from V and 7 from J, leaving 19 bases between them. The CDR3 has 16 residues. The germline V gene has CDR1 DFQATT and CDR2 SNEGSKA (reference sequence). CDR3 sequence: CSARAPGAGFNGELFF. CDR3 DNA: TGCAGTGCTAGAGCCCCCGGAGCAGGGTTTAACGGGGAGCTGTTTTTT.

In its sample, this clonotype was seen a few times. The genes are TRBV7-8 and TRBJ2-1, with 9 bases lining up with TRBD1. V lost 5 bases and J lost 2; bases outside the gene matches: 7. The CDR3 is 16 amino acids. Per the germline V gene, CDR1 is SGHVS and CDR2 is FQNEAQ. In DNA form, the CDR3 reads TGTGCCAGCAGCACCCGACAGGGGGACCCCTACAATGAGCAGTTCTTC. It specifies CASSTRQGDPYNEQFF.

J is TRBJ2-7 and V is TRBV6-2 or TRBV6-3; D perhaps matches TRBD1 (6 bases). The CDR3 runs 16 residues. V was trimmed by 6 bases and J by 0 bases, leaving 18 bases between them. Germline V lookup: CDR1 MNHEY, CDR2 SVGEGT. The CDR3 loop is CASRPVDSTISYEQYV. The CDR3 DNA reads as TGTGCCAGCAGACCTGTGGACAGCACTATCTCCTACGAGCAGTACGTC.

This clonotype turned up a few times. The V gene is TRBV4-3, the J gene TRBJ2-1; 7 positions agree with TRBD2. Germline assignment: CDR1 LGHNA and CDR2 YSLEER. V lost 2 bases, J lost 4 bases, and 20 bases stayed unmatched. The CDR3 spans 20 residues. CDR3 loop: CASSQCWDYQVRRGYNEQFF. CDR3 nucleotides: TGCGCCAGCAGCCAATGCTGGGACTACCAAGTCAGAAGGGGATACAATGAGCAGTTCTTC.

This clonotype has ten or more counts. The chain carries TRBV7-2 and TRBJ2-4; D perhaps matches TRBD2 (5 bases). Trimming removed 3 bases at V and 0 bases at J, with 6 bases between. Germline loops: CDR1 SGHTA, CDR2 FQGNSA. This CDR3 contains 14 residues. The DNA of the CDR3 is TGTGCCAGCAGCTTCGGGGTAGCCAAAAACATTCAGTACTTC. This encodes CASSFGVAKNIQYF. Supplemented by reference TRBV7-2 and TRBJ2-4, the full variable domain reads GAGVSQSPSNKVTEKGKDVELRCDPISGHTALYWYRQSLGQGLEFLIYFQGNSAPDKSGLPSDRFSAERTGGSVSTLTIQRTQQEDSAVYLCASSFGVAKNIQYFGAGTRLSVL.